This record looks at one TCR beta chain sequence and its context. Across about two dozen US areas, participants ranged in age from roughly 18 to 89 years. Cohorts were assigned according to the clinical history that participants reported. This table comes from immunoSEQ multiplex PCR, and its TCRdb copy is limited to in-frame clones, with some not included. The sample comprises 200,000 to 300,000 clones, 88% of which are singletons, and roughly 1.2% rests with the top ten. This entry is derived from a study of blood T cell repertoires in COVID-19. Study-wide background: Both acute and convalescent COVID-19 samples were obtained from the United States, Italy and Spain.

This CDR3 comprises 12 residues. The trim removed 10 bases at V and 7 bases at J, leaving 8 bases unmatched. CDR1 is LNHDA and CDR2 is SQIVND in the germline V gene (reference sequence). The origin of this receptor is a middle-aged woman with acute COVID-19. Sequencing input: PBMCs or T cells enriched from blood (not recorded which). The J gene is TRBJ2-7, the V gene TRBV19, with TRBD1 matching over 9 bases. CDR3 amino acids: CAKLQGAGEQYF. CDR3 sequence (DNA): TGTGCCAAGTTACAGGGGGCTGGTGAGCAGTACTTC.